The T cell receptor beta chain under discussion was sequenced for a study of OX40 agonist ivuxolimab in advanced cancers. Only in-frame clones appear in the TCRdb table, and some are missing; sequencing was by immunoSEQ multiplex PCR. The table has over 30,000 clones, approximately 88% seen once; the top ten hold roughly an eighth. This TCR came from an adult with an advanced solid tumor such as melanoma, head and neck, liver or kidney cancer. The sample was CD4+ or CD8+ T cells sorted from blood, taken in a trial of the OX40 agonist ivuxolimab.

CDR3 DNA: TGTGCCAGCAGCTTAAAACTAGCGGACAATGAGCAGTTCTTC. It translates to CASSLKLADNEQFF. This chain joins TRBV13 and TRBJ2-1, with 8 nucleotides matching TRBD2. Germline values: CDR1 PRHDT, CDR2 FYEKMQ (reference sequence). CDR3 length equals 14 residues. After removal of 2 bases from V and 5 bases from J, the junction contained 2 bases not matched to a gene. The full variable domain, its missing parts supplied by reference TRBV13 and TRBJ2-1, is AAGVIQSPRHLIKEKRETATLKCYPIPRHDTVYWYQQGPGQDPQFLISFYEKMQSDKGSIPDRFSAQQFSDYHSELNMSSLELGDSALYFCASSLKLADNEQFFGPGTRLTVL.